These T cell receptor beta chains were read from a single sample in a study of graft-versus-host responses after intestinal transplantation. The method was immunoSEQ multiplex PCR; TCRdb's version includes in-frame clones alone and lacks a portion of them. The sample includes 40,000 or so clones, about 95% of them seen just once. Their recognized antigens are unknown. This specimen consisted of unstimulated CD8+ T cells sorted from spleen or lymph node cells, obtained before transplant. Receptors originate from a human donor who was the organ donor for an intestinal transplant. Each CDR3 is given with its conserved first and last residue. A D gene is named only where the DNA matches it firmly. Clone size appears in some rows only: once, few, many, or a class for an expanded clone.

J: TRBJ2-1
size: .
D: .
V: TRBV29-1
CDR3: CSVEDREGAFVYNEQFF
DNA: TGCAGCGTTGAAGATAGGGAGGGGGCATTTGTTTACAATGAGCAGTTCTTC

J: TRBJ2-7
size: .
D: TRBD1
V: TRBV7-9
CDR3: CASSLPGQGGSGEQYF
DNA: TGTGCCAGCAGCTTACCGGGACAGGGGGGTTCGGGGGAGCAGTACTTC

J: TRBJ1-1
size: .
D: TRBD1
V: TRBV4-1
CDR3: CASSQEYRTGVLGTEAFF
DNA: TGCGCCAGCAGCCAAGAGTACAGGACAGGGGTTTTGGGCACTGAAGCTTTCTTT

J: TRBJ1-3
size: .
D: .
V: TRBV6-4
CDR3: CASTKDSHPGNTIYF
DNA: TGTGCCAGCACTAAAGACAGCCACCCTGGAAACACCATATATTTT

J: TRBJ1-1
size: .
D: TRBD1
V: TRBV6-5
CDR3: CASSRTGTGNTEAFF
DNA: TGTGCCAGCAGTCGCACCGGGACAGGGAACACTGAAGCTTTCTTT

J: TRBJ1-2
size: .
D: TRBD1
V: TRBV19
CDR3: CASSTGWDRDHVYGYTF
DNA: TGTGCCAGTAGCACTGGCTGGGACAGGGATCATGTCTATGGCTACACCTTC

J: TRBJ1-4
size: .
D: TRBD1
V: TRBV7-8
CDR3: CASSLSQTGELFF
DNA: TGTGCCAGCAGCTTATCCCAGACAGGGGAACTGTTTTTT

J: TRBJ1-1
size: .
D: .
V: TRBV12-5
CDR3: CASGLVLQGVPGNTEAFF
DNA: TGTGCTAGTGGTTTGGTACTTCAGGGAGTCCCGGGGAACACTGAAGCTTTCTTT

J: TRBJ2-7
size: .
D: TRBD1
V: TRBV19
CDR3: CASSSRQGSYEQYF
DNA: TGTGCCAGTAGTAGCCGACAGGGCTCCTACGAGCAGTACTTC

J: TRBJ2-5
size: .
D: .
V: TRBV7-6
CDR3: CASSSEPTVETQYF
DNA: TGTGCCAGCAGCTCCGAACCAACCGTAGAGACCCAGTACTTC

J: TRBJ1-3
size: .
D: .
V: TRBV6-5
CDR3: CASRNGQLSGNTIYF
DNA: TGTGCCAGCAGAAACGGACAACTCTCTGGAAACACCATATATTTT

J: TRBJ2-1
size: .
D: .
V: TRBV4-1
CDR3: CASSQAGANNEQFF
DNA: TGCGCCAGCAGCCAAGCTGGCGCTAACAATGAGCAGTTCTTC

J: TRBJ2-5
size: .
D: TRBD1
V: TRBV12-5
CDR3: CASGLGTGYQETQYF
DNA: TGTGCTAGTGGTTTGGGGACAGGGTACCAAGAGACCCAGTACTTC

J: TRBJ1-1
size: .
D: .
V: TRBV12-5
CDR3: CASVGGLEAFF
DNA: TGTGCTAGTGTTGGGGGACTTGAAGCTTTCTTT

J: TRBJ2-7
size: .
D: .
V: TRBV30
CDR3: CAWSVEHEQYF
DNA: TGTGCCTGGAGTGTAGAACATGAGCAGTACTTC

J: TRBJ2-1
size: .
D: .
V: TRBV19
CDR3: CASSDGGPYNEQFF
DNA: TGTGCCAGTAGTGATGGGGGGCCCTACAATGAGCAGTTCTTC

J: TRBJ2-5
size: .
D: TRBD2
V: TRBV5-1
CDR3: CASSPLLGRNQETQYF
DNA: TGCGCCAGCAGCCCACTCCTCGGGAGGAACCAAGAGACCCAGTACTTC

J: TRBJ2-7
size: .
D: .
V: TRBV4-3
CDR3: CASSQGAGYNEQYF
DNA: TGCGCCAGCAGCCAAGGGGCAGGGTACAACGAGCAGTACTTC

J: TRBJ2-7
size: .
D: TRBD1
V: TRBV6-5
CDR3: CASSYPGQGSYEQYF
DNA: TGTGCCAGCAGTTACCCGGGACAGGGCTCCTACGAGCAGTACTTC

J: TRBJ1-2
size: .
D: .
V: TRBV5-1
CDR3: CASSLEGDYGYTF
DNA: TGCGCCAGCAGCTTGGAGGGGGACTATGGCTACACCTTC

J: TRBJ2-3
size: .
D: TRBD2
V: TRBV11-2
CDR3: CASSTTSGVITDTQYF
DNA: TGTGCCAGCAGCACAACTAGCGGGGTAATAACAGATACGCAGTATTTT

J: TRBJ2-2
size: .
D: TRBD2
V: TRBV27
CDR3: CASRLADTGELFF
DNA: TGTGCCAGCAGACTAGCGGACACCGGGGAGCTGTTTTTT

J: TRBJ2-7
size: .
D: .
V: TRBV6-5
CDR3: CASSYGNSYEQYF
DNA: TGTGCCAGCAGTTACGGCAACTCCTACGAGCAGTACTTC

J: TRBJ2-1
size: .
D: TRBD1
V: TRBV11-2
CDR3: CASSLDPFFTGQGILNEQFF
DNA: TGTGCCAGCAGCTTAGATCCTTTCTTTACGGGACAGGGGATTTTGAATGAGCAGTTCTTC

J: TRBJ1-1
size: .
D: .
V: TRBV4-1
CDR3: CASSQGTRTEAFF
DNA: TGCGCCAGCAGCCAGGGCACCCGCACTGAAGCTTTCTTT

J: TRBJ2-1
size: .
D: TRBD2
V: TRBV11-3
CDR3: CASSLDSGGAGNEQFF
DNA: TGTGCCAGCAGCTTAGACAGCGGGGGGGCCGGCAATGAGCAGTTCTTC

J: TRBJ1-4
size: .
D: .
V: TRBV5-6
CDR3: CASSLDGPFAGEKLFF
DNA: TGTGCCAGCAGCTTGGATGGGCCGTTCGCGGGAGAAAAACTGTTTTTT

J: TRBJ1-1
size: .
D: TRBD1
V: TRBV5-6
CDR3: CASSLPGTGEVGTEAFF
DNA: TGTGCCAGCAGCTTACCAGGGACAGGGGAAGTAGGGACTGAAGCTTTCTTT

J: TRBJ2-1
size: .
D: .
V: TRBV5-6
CDR3: CASSPGQSYEQFF
DNA: TGTGCCAGCAGCCCCGGACAGTCGTATGAGCAGTTCTTC

J: TRBJ2-3
size: few
D: TRBD2
V: TRBV7-3
CDR3: CASSLEAGEGTDTQYF
DNA: TGTGCCAGCAGCTTAGAGGCGGGGGAGGGCACAGATACGCAGTATTTT

J: TRBJ1-1
size: .
D: TRBD1
V: TRBV19
CDR3: CASSEQGGTEAFF
DNA: TGTGCCAGTAGTGAACAGGGGGGTACTGAAGCTTTCTTT

J: TRBJ2-7
size: .
D: TRBD1
V: TRBV14
CDR3: CASSQDRGYSYEQYF
DNA: TGTGCCAGCAGCCAAGACAGGGGGTATTCCTACGAGCAGTACTTC

J: TRBJ1-2
size: .
D: .
V: TRBV10-3
CDR3: CAISESGDSTANYGYTF
DNA: TGTGCCATCAGTGAGTCAGGAGACTCGACAGCTAACTATGGCTACACCTTC

J: TRBJ2-2
size: .
D: .
V: TRBV2
CDR3: CASSLKETGELFF
DNA: TGTGCCAGCAGCTTAAAAGAGACCGGGGAGCTGTTTTTT

J: TRBJ2-2
size: .
D: .
V: TRBV2
CDR3: CASSEALVGKTGELFF
DNA: TGTGCCAGCAGTGAAGCGCTTGTTGGAAAAACCGGGGAGCTGTTTTTT

J: TRBJ2-7
size: .
D: .
V: TRBV28
CDR3: CASSFRTAGSYEQYF
DNA: TGTGCCAGCAGTTTCAGGACAGCAGGATCCTACGAGCAGTACTTC

J: TRBJ1-1
size: .
D: TRBD1
V: TRBV19
CDR3: CASSISRDRGLTEAFF
DNA: TGTGCCAGTAGTATCTCGCGGGACAGGGGGCTCACTGAAGCTTTCTTT

J: TRBJ2-7
size: few
D: TRBD1
V: TRBV10-3
CDR3: CAISEGTAVLEQYF
DNA: TGTGCCATCAGTGAGGGGACAGCCGTCCTCGAGCAGTACTTC

J: TRBJ2-1
size: .
D: .
V: TRBV4-1
CDR3: CASSQVTSVLENEQFF
DNA: TGCGCCAGCAGCCAAGTGACTTCCGTCCTCGAAAATGAGCAGTTCTTC

J: TRBJ2-1
size: .
D: .
V: TRBV6-5
CDR3: CASSRPISYNEQFF
DNA: TGTGCCAGCAGTCGACCCATCTCCTACAATGAGCAGTTCTTC

J: TRBJ2-7
size: .
D: .
V: TRBV15
CDR3: CATSRDRTLYEQYF
DNA: TGTGCCACCAGCAGAGATCGGACACTTTACGAGCAGTACTTC

J: TRBJ1-2
size: .
D: TRBD1
V: TRBV5-1
CDR3: CASSLGLGATGNGYTF
DNA: TGCGCCAGCAGCTTGGGTTTAGGGGCGACAGGGAATGGCTACACCTTC

J: TRBJ1-1
size: .
D: .
V: TRBV6-6
CDR3: CASSYFQGNTEAFF
DNA: TGTGCCAGCAGTTACTTCCAGGGGAACACTGAAGCTTTCTTT

J: TRBJ2-5
size: .
D: TRBD2
V: TRBV10-1
CDR3: CASSALAGGRETQYF
DNA: TGCGCCAGCAGTGCTCTAGCGGGGGGCCGAGAGACCCAGTACTTC

J: TRBJ2-6
size: .
D: .
V: TRBV7-1
CDR3: CASSTATHGQSRANVLTF
DNA: TGTGCCAGCAGCACGGCCACTCACGGACAAAGTCGGGCCAACGTCCTGACTTTC

J: TRBJ2-1
size: .
D: TRBD1
V: TRBV27
CDR3: CASSLPDRDAEQFF
DNA: TGTGCCAGCAGTTTACCGGACAGGGACGCTGAGCAGTTCTTC

J: TRBJ1-1
size: .
D: .
V: TRBV5-5
CDR3: CASSLAGRNTEAFF
DNA: TGTGCCAGCAGCTTGGCGGGCAGGAACACTGAAGCTTTCTTT

J: TRBJ1-1
size: .
D: TRBD1
V: TRBV13
CDR3: CASSRAGQGDTEAFF
DNA: TGTGCCAGCAGTCGAGCAGGACAGGGGGACACTGAAGCTTTCTTT

J: TRBJ2-1
size: once
D: .
V: TRBV27
CDR3: CASSLSLGDSYNEQFF
DNA: TGTGCCAGCAGTTTATCCTTGGGGGACTCCTACAATGAGCAGTTCTTC

J: TRBJ1-1
size: once
D: TRBD1
V: TRBV29-1
CDR3: CSVQGMNTEAFF
DNA: TGCAGCGTACAGGGGATGAACACTGAAGCTTTCTTT

J: TRBJ1-4
size: .
D: .
V: TRBV30
CDR3: CASQGQSEKLFF
DNA: TGTGCCTCACAGGGCCAGAGTGAAAAACTGTTTTTT

J: TRBJ2-2
size: .
D: TRBD1
V: TRBV10-3
CDR3: CAISGQGRGTGELFF
DNA: TGTGCCATCAGTGGACAGGGGCGCGGCACCGGGGAGCTGTTTTTT

J: TRBJ2-1
size: .
D: .
V: TRBV27
CDR3: CASSLGGVNEQFF
DNA: TGTGCCAGCAGTTTAGGAGGGGTTAATGAGCAGTTCTTC

J: TRBJ2-5
size: .
D: .
V: TRBV5-1
CDR3: CASSLLQYQETQYF
DNA: TGCGCCAGCAGCTTGCTACAGTACCAAGAGACCCAGTACTTC

J: TRBJ1-2
size: .
D: TRBD1
V: TRBV9
CDR3: CASSVEGTGGGYTF
DNA: TGTGCCAGCAGCGTAGAAGGGACAGGGGGTGGCTACACCTTC

J: TRBJ1-2
size: .
D: .
V: TRBV4-2
CDR3: CASSQEGRDSDGYTF
DNA: TGTGCCAGCAGCCAAGAAGGCAGGGACTCGGATGGCTACACCTTC

J: TRBJ1-2
size: once
D: TRBD1
V: TRBV4-3
CDR3: CASSQVTGVEGYTF
DNA: TGCGCCAGCAGCCAAGTAACAGGGGTGGAGGGCTACACCTTC